The T cell receptor (beta chain) under discussion was sequenced for a study of cytomegalovirus exposure and HLA in healthy donors. There are 11 residues in the CDR3. Looked up from germline, CDR1 is MNHEY and CDR2 is SVGAGI. Deletions cut 5 bases from V and 6 bases from J, with 7 bases between. PCR involved 60 Vbeta and 13 Jbeta primers. Profiling relied on immunoSEQ multiplex PCR, and the TCRdb table lists in-frame clones only, not all of them. Seen here are about 220,000 clones, approximately 80% observed once, and the top ten hold 0.71%. Sequencing used PBMCs. The TCR originated in a boy between 2 and 10 years old in good health and CMV-seronegative. The chain combines TRBV6-5 with TRBJ1-1, with D hard to call. This chain's CDR3 is CASSGVSEAFF. The CDR3 coding sequence is TGTGCCAGCAGTGGAGTCTCTGAAGCTTTCTTT.